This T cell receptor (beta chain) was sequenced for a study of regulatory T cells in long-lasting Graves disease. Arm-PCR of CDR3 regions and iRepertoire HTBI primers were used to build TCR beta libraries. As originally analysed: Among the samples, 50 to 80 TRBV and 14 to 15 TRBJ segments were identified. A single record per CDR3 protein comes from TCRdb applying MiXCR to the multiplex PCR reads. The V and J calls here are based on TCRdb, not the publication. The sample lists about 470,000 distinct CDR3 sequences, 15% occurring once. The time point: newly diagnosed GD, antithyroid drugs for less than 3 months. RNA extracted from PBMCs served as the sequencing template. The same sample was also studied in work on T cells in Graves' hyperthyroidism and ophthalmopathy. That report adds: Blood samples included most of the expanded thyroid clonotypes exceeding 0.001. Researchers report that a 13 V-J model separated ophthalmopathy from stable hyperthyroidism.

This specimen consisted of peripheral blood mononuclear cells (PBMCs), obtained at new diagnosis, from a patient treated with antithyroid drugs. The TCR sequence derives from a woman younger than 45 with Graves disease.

CDR3 in amino acids: CASRGRWGSNQPQHF. CDR3 nucleotide sequence: TGTGCCAGCAGGGGGAGGTGGGGAAGCAATCAGCCCCAGCATTTT. This chain connects TRBV2 to TRBJ1-5; D unclear. The CDR3 runs to 15 residues. Per germline, CDR1 SNHLY and CDR2 FYNNEI. Trimming removed 6 bases at V and 1 base at J, with 13 bases between. Supplemented by reference TRBV2 and TRBJ1-5, the full variable domain reads EPEVTQTPSHQVTQMGQEVILRCVPISNHLYFYWYRQILGQKVEFLVSFYNNEISEKSEIFDDQFSVERPDGSNFTLKIRSTKLEDSAMYFCASRGRWGSNQPQHFGDGTRLSIL.